These 27 T cell receptor beta chains share one sample of origin, sequenced in a study of blood T cell repertoires in COVID-19. The table came from immunoSEQ multiplex PCR; TCRdb's copy has only in-frame clones and leaves some out. The top ten hold about 6.3% of the sample, which has about 190,000 clones, about 80% seen once. Sequenced material: peripheral blood. These receptors were taken from a man in his 60s with acute or convalescent COVID-19.

The J gene is TRBJ2-7, the V gene TRBV5-1, with TRBD2 identical over 10 bases. This CDR3 has 15 amino acids. The germline CDR1 and CDR2 sequences are SGHRS and YFSETQ. Losses at the gene ends were 0 bases for V and 3 bases for J; bases not matched to a gene: 3. The CDR3 is CASSLERGGGYEQYF. The DNA of the CDR3 is TGCGCCAGCAGCTTGGAGCGGGGGGGCGGCTACGAGCAGTACTTC. The full variable domain, rest sourced from reference TRBV5-1 and TRBJ2-7, is KAGVTQTPRYLIKTRGQQVTLSCSPISGHRSVSWYQQTPGQGLQFLFEYFSETQRNKGNFPGRFSGRQFSNSRSEMNVSTLELGDSALYLCASSLERGGGYEQYFGPGTRLTVT.

CDR3 protein: CASSYGALSGNTIYF. The DNA of the CDR3 is TGTGCCAGCAGTTACGGGGCCCTCTCTGGAAACACCATATATTTT. The chain joins TRBV6-5 to TRBJ1-3; maybe TRBD1 (5 bases). CDR1 is MNHEY and CDR2 is SVGAGI in the germline V gene. The CDR3 consists of 15 residues. V lost 2 bases, J lost 0 bases, and 8 bases lay in between.

The chain links TRBV12-5 to TRBJ2-2; TRBD1 aligns across 10 bases. CDR3 length: 13 amino acids. Looked up from germline, CDR1 is LGHNT and CDR2 is FRNRAP. V lost 6 bases to trimming and J lost 7 bases; unmatched junction nucleotides: 2. The CDR3 here is CASGGQGIGELFF. The CDR3 bases are TGTGCTAGTGGGGGACAGGGGATCGGGGAGCTGTTTTTT.

The rearrangement links TRBV6-5 to TRBJ1-2; the D gene is possibly TRBD1 (5 bases). The germline V gene encodes CDR1 MNHEY and CDR2 SVGAGI. The CDR3 loop spans 12 amino acids. The V end was cut by 2 bases, the J end by 8 bases, with 9 bases between. The CDR3 protein is CASSYQQGGYTF. The CDR3 DNA reads as TGTGCCAGCAGTTACCAGCAGGGAGGCTACACCTTC.

This clone was detected only once. V and J are TRBV6-5 and TRBJ2-7, with a possible D match to TRBD1 (5 bases). The length of the CDR3 is 13 residues. Germline V lookup: CDR1 MNHEY, CDR2 SVGAGI. V lost 2 bases and J lost 2, with 7 bases in between. CDR3 sequence reads: CASSYEDTYEQYF. In DNA form, the CDR3 reads TGTGCCAGCAGTTACGAGGACACCTACGAGCAGTACTTC.

V is TRBV9 and J is TRBJ1-3, with 8 positions matching TRBD1. The CDR3 extends over 16 amino acids. V lost 4 bases and J lost 3; bases outside the gene matches: 9. Germline V CDR1 and CDR2: SGDLS, YYNGEE. DNA for the CDR3: TGTGCCAGCAGCCCCCGACAGGGGTTCTTTGGAAACACCATATATTTT. Protein sequence: CASSPRQGFFGNTIYF.

The chain is built from TRBV9 and TRBJ2-1, with D perhaps TRBD2 (6 bases). The germline V gene encodes CDR1 SGDLS and CDR2 YYNGEE. This CDR3 is built from 13 residues. Trimming took off 0 bases at V and 9 bases at J, with 10 bases between the two ends. Here the CDR3 DNA reads TGTGCCAGCAGCGTAGCTGGGAGGAGTGAGCAGTTCTTC. Translating gives CASSVAGRSEQFF.

The rearrangement joins TRBV7-9 to TRBJ1-3; D is uncertain. CDR3 length: 15 amino acids. Trimming took off 4 bases at V and 0 bases at J, with 10 bases between the two ends. Per germline, CDR1 SEHNR and CDR2 FQNEAQ (reference sequence). The CDR3 reads CASSSGGTSGNTIYF. In DNA form, the CDR3 reads TGTGCCAGCAGCTCTGGAGGAACCTCTGGAAACACCATATATTTT.

This clone was found a few times. The V gene is TRBV11-2, the J gene TRBJ1-2; 7 bases are a match to TRBD1. Trimming at V came to 3 bases and at J to 2 bases, leaving 6 bases not matched to a gene. In germline, CDR1 is SGHAT, CDR2 FQNNGV. The CDR3 runs to 15 residues. The CDR3, as DNA: TGTGCCAGCAGCTTCCAGCCGGGACAGAACTATGGCTACACCTTC. Its protein product is CASSFQPGQNYGYTF. The complete variable domain, with remaining parts taken from reference TRBV11-2 and TRBJ1-2, reads EAGVAQSPRYKIIEKRQSVAFWCNPISGHATLYWYQQILGQGPKLLIQFQNNGVVDDSQLPKDRFSAERLKGVDSTLKIQPAKLEDSAVYLCASSFQPGQNYGYTFGSGTRLTVV.

Comments on this clone: A read error may produce the germline difference seen at one junction end. V is TRBV15 and J is TRBJ1-2, with D perhaps TRBD1 (6 bases). Germline values: CDR1 LNHNV, CDR2 YYDKDF (reference sequence). The CDR3 is 15 residues long. In DNA form, the CDR3 reads TGTGCCACCAGCAGAGTCCCACAGGGTAACAATGGCTACACCTTC. As protein: CATSRVPQGNNGYTF.

The chain has TRBV2 and TRBJ1-3; D is perhaps TRBD1 (5 bases). This CDR3 is built from 15 residues. Germline values: CDR1 SNHLY, CDR2 FYNNEI. Trimming cost V 3 bases and J 0 bases, with 9 bases left between them. The CDR3 reads CASSEGRISGNTIYF. In nucleotides, the CDR3 is TGTGCCAGCAGTGAGGGGCGGATCTCTGGAAACACCATATATTTT.

The chain joins TRBV7-6 to TRBJ2-1, with TRBD2 identical over 9 bases. The germline CDR1 and CDR2 sequences are SGHVS and FNYEAQ. The CDR3 loop spans 18 amino acids. J was trimmed by 10 bases and V by 1 base; bases with no gene match: 17. CDR3 sequence reads: CASSLEAGGQGLPNEQFF. The CDR3 nucleotides are TGTGCCAGCAGCTTAGAAGCGGGAGGCCAAGGCTTACCCAACGAGCAGTTCTTC. The full variable domain, its missing parts supplied by reference TRBV7-6 and TRBJ2-1, is GAGVSQSPRYKVTKRGQDVALRCDPISGHVSLYWYRQALGQGPEFLTYFNYEAQQDKSGLPNDRFSAERPEGSISTLTIQRTEQRDSAMYRCASSLEAGGQGLPNEQFFGPGTRLTVL.

V and J are TRBV27 and TRBJ2-5; no clear D gene. The CDR3 sequence is 9 residues long. Germline V gene lookup returns CDR1 MNHEY and CDR2 SMNVEV (reference sequence). V was cut by 7 bases and J by 6 bases, with 3 bases left in between. The CDR3 reads CASIKTQYF. The CDR3 nucleotides read TGTGCCAGCATCAAGACCCAGTACTTC.

This sequence joins TRBV6-4 and TRBJ2-1; 11 nucleotides align to TRBD2. V trimming: 6 bases; J trimming: 6 bases; junction bases outside the gene matches: 7. This CDR3 region has 15 residues. The germline CDR1 and CDR2 sequences are MRHNA and SNTAGT. CDR3 DNA sequence: TGTGCCAGCAGGTTCGGACTAGCGGGCTTCAATGAGCAGTTCTTC. Its protein is CASRFGLAGFNEQFF.

The rearrangement links TRBV2 to TRBJ1-4; no definite D call. Germline loops: CDR1 SNHLY, CDR2 FYNNEI. V lost 0 bases and J lost 4, with 9 bases in between. This CDR3 spans 15 amino acids. CDR3: CASSEAGVNNEKLFF. The CDR3 nucleotides are TGTGCCAGCAGTGAAGCGGGAGTAAATAATGAAAAACTGTTTTTT.

The V and J genes are TRBV9 and TRBJ2-7; the D is unclear. Germline V gives CDR1 SGDLS, CDR2 YYNGEE. The CDR3 consists of 12 residues. The V gene lost 3 bases and the J gene lost 7 bases, with 11 bases spanning the gap. Here the CDR3 DNA reads TGTGCCAGCAGCGGGCCGACGAGGGAGCAGTACTTC. Its translation is CASSGPTREQYF.

The chain employs TRBV7-2 and TRBJ2-1; TRBD2 aligns across 9 bases. The CDR3 loop spans 16 amino acids. The germline V gene encodes CDR1 SGHTA and CDR2 FQGNSA. The ends lost 2 bases at V and 9 bases at J; junction bases unmatched: 11. CDR3 residues: CASSLFAGGPQGEQFF. CDR3 nucleotide sequence: TGTGCCAGCAGCTTATTCGCGGGGGGGCCACAGGGTGAGCAGTTCTTC.

This clone turned up a few times. J is TRBJ2-1 and V is TRBV4-1; 7 bases match TRBD2. Trimming removed 6 bases from V and 0 bases from J; junction bases left unmatched: 20. The CDR3 sequence is 20 residues long. The germline gives CDR1 MGHRA, CDR2 YSYEKL. The CDR3 is CASSSPRLPRGSNSYNEQFF. In DNA form, the CDR3 reads TGCGCCAGCAGTTCACCCCGACTGCCGCGGGGGAGCAACTCCTACAATGAGCAGTTCTTC.

The rearrangement links TRBV6-4 to TRBJ1-2, with D tentatively TRBD1 (6 bases). The V end lost 4 bases, the J end lost 5 bases, and 17 bases lay between the germline ends. The CDR3 is 15 amino acids. CDR1 and CDR2 (germline): MRHNA, SNTAGT. CDR3 sequence: CASSVATGSGYGYTF. CDR3 in DNA: TGTGCCAGCAGTGTAGCAACAGGGTCCGGATATGGCTACACCTTC.

The V call is TRBV19, the J call TRBJ1-2, with no clear D. The V gene's germline CDR1 is LNHDA and CDR2 SQIVND (reference sequence). The CDR3 has 18 residues. V was cut by 3 bases and J by 3 bases, with 23 bases left in between. Here the CDR3 DNA reads TGTGCCAGTAGTATCGGGATTCCGTATCTCCAGAGATACTATGGCTACACCTTC. Translating gives CASSIGIPYLQRYYGYTF.

The chain employs TRBV27 and TRBJ2-7; 10 bases match TRBD2. J lost 4 bases, V lost 6 bases, and 6 bases had no gene match. The V gene's germline CDR1 is MNHEY and CDR2 SMNVEV (reference sequence). This CDR3 comprises 14 residues. In nucleotides, the CDR3 is TGTGCCAGCAGGCCCGGGACTAGCGTTTACGAGCAGTACTTC. This gives the protein CASRPGTSVYEQYF.

In this sample, this clone turned up once. The chain links TRBV19 to TRBJ1-1; the match to TRBD1 covers 10 bases. In germline, CDR1 is LNHDA, CDR2 SQIVND (reference sequence). This CDR3 is 12 amino acids long. V lost 9 bases and J lost 5; bases outside the gene matches: 3. In DNA, the CDR3 is TGTGCCAGCGACAGGGGGCCGACTGAAGCTTTCTTT. Translation: CASDRGPTEAFF. Together with reference TRBV19 and TRBJ1-1, the CDR3 gives the full variable domain: DGGITQSPKYLFRKEGQNVTLSCEQNLNHDAMYWYRQDPGQGLRLIYYSQIVNDFQKGDIAEGYSVSREKKESFPLTVTSAQKNPTAFYLCASDRGPTEAFFGQGTRLTVV.

This clone has only a few counts. The V gene is TRBV7-2, the J gene TRBJ1-5, with 9 bases lining up with TRBD1. V lost 1 base and J lost 7; bases outside the gene matches: 5. The CDR3 runs 15 residues. The germline V gene encodes CDR1 SGHTA and CDR2 FQGNSA. CDR3 in amino acids: CASSLGTGEGQPQHF. Written as DNA, the CDR3 is TGTGCCAGCAGCTTAGGGACAGGGGAAGGGCAGCCCCAGCATTTT.

V usage is TRBV4-2 and J usage is TRBJ2-5, with 9 nucleotides matching TRBD2. J was trimmed by 5 bases and V by 0 bases; bases with no gene match: 4. The CDR3 spans 15 residues. CDR1 LGHNA and CDR2 YNFKEQ come from the germline V gene. The CDR3 sequence is CASSQDPSGGETQYF. CDR3 DNA: TGTGCCAGCAGCCAAGACCCGAGCGGGGGGGAGACCCAGTACTTC.

The rearrangement uses TRBV7-8 and TRBJ2-7; 10 bases map to TRBD1. V lost 5 bases and J lost 3; bases outside the gene matches: 19. Germline V CDR1 and CDR2: SGHVS, FQNEAQ. The CDR3 contains 19 residues. CDR3 nucleotide sequence: TGTGCCAGCAGCCCATCTTGGCGGACAGGGGGATCGCGCGGCTACGAGCAGTACTTC. It specifies CASSPSWRTGGSRGYEQYF.

This chain connects TRBV7-2 to TRBJ1-2; possible D gene TRBD1, 6 bases. CDR3 size: 14 residues. The germline V and J ends were trimmed by 3 bases and 5 bases, with 13 bases remaining between them. Germline CDR1 reads SGHTA; CDR2 reads FQGNSA. CDR3 bases: TGTGCCAGCAGCTTGTTGTCAGGGGATTATGGCTACACCTTC. Translation gives CASSLLSGDYGYTF. Drawing the rest from reference TRBV7-2 and TRBJ1-2, the complete variable domain is GAGVSQSPSNKVTEKGKDVELRCDPISGHTALYWYRQSLGQGLEFLIYFQGNSAPDKSGLPSDRFSAERTGGSVSTLTIQRTQQEDSAVYLCASSLLSGDYGYTFGSGTRLTVV.

The chain uses TRBV19 and TRBJ2-7; 8 bases fit TRBD1. The CDR3 consists of 15 residues. V shed 6 bases and J 3 bases; nucleotides not matched to a gene: 10. Germline lookup yields CDR1 LNHDA and CDR2 SQIVND (reference sequence). The CDR3 spells CASSLQGGTGYEQYF. The CDR3, as DNA: TGTGCCAGTAGCCTACAGGGGGGAACGGGCTACGAGCAGTACTTC.